This T cell receptor beta chain was profiled in a study of T cell responses to AZD1222 COVID-19 vaccine (dated by TCRdb to the early 2020s). Context from the whole study: AZD1222 recipients given second doses at about 4 weeks or at about 12 weeks were pooled, since spike-specific TCR depth and breadth were not found to differ between the two schedules. Enrollment into the trials was organized by age into subgroups of 18-55, 56-69 and 70-plus years, and those subgroups contained roughly 150, 30 and 60 TCR-sequenced participants, respectively. A total of approximately 240 trial participants underwent TCR sequencing, of whom 207 received two doses of AZD1222 and about 25 received two doses of the MenACWY control vaccine.

Notes on this clone: What antigen it recognizes has not been identified. Per-base quality was not reported, and no clone a single base away is much larger than it.

What the authors observed across the whole study: The whole spike protein was spanned by vaccine-associated CD4 TCRs, and dominant responses were seen in regions 160-218 and 743-854. A significant rise in spike-specific TCR breadth and depth was observed after two AZD1222 doses relative to day 0 and relative to MenACWY recipients. No day 14 peak-response samples were available, so repertoires were characterized only after the peak T cell response. The 56-69-year group was small, and its depth increase did not reach significance, likely because of low power. Participants were mostly white British, with more females than males. The authors suggested clonal diversity may have been underestimated. Epitopes outside the regions mutated in the B.1.351 and B.1.1.7 variants were reportedly recognized by nearly half of the unique spike-specific TCRs. Only five to seven AZD1222 recipients were SARS-CoV-2 seropositive at baseline, limiting conclusions about previously exposed vaccinees.

The CDR3 regions of human TCRbeta chains were subjected to immunosequencing. Regarding the original processing steps: Repertoire TCRs were checked for matches against a reference library of SARS-CoV-2-specific TCRs that had been generated using the MIRA antigen-specificity platform. Breadth was defined as the fraction of unique TCRs that were SARS-CoV-2-associated. Depth was defined as the fraction of total T cells that were SARS-CoV-2-associated. Each spike-specific TCR was assigned to its reactive spike region and to a CD4 or CD8 class using the MIRA data. Log10-transformed breadth and depth values were compared by one-way ANOVA with Sidak's multiple comparisons tests. Drawn from immuneACCESS, this table holds only the in-frame rearrangements with V and J called that TCRdb kept. Clones are partly lost; checked studies trace under half to an unresolved V gene and leave the rest unexplained. V and J calls and clone size follow that table, whereas D and trimming were derived from the DNA. This sample holds roughly 150,000 clones; roughly 92% were observed only once. 1.6% of the sample lies in the top ten.

The time point label for this specimen denotes: baseline before first vaccination. Samples from vaccinated people were obtained from the UK trials COV001 and COV002, which included a single-blind randomized controlled phase 2/3 trial of AZD1222 (ChAdOx1 nCoV-19) in healthy adults. For TCRbeta chain sequencing, PBMC samples from trial participants were taken at day 0 and at day 28 after the second dose. V and J are truncated by 0 bases and 6 bases respectively, leaving an intervening sequence of 11 bases. CDR1 and CDR2 are read off the germline V gene as MNHEY and SVGAGI. The CDR3 starts with the cysteine, ends with the phenylalanine, and has 14 residues. Only the CDR3 DNA stays, 42 bases, in frame from base 1.

The V and J segments used are TRBV6-5 and TRBJ1-2, with the D gene not clear enough to name. This sequence originates from an adult in good health. The sample here was peripheral blood, taken on day 0 of AZD1222 vaccination. CDR3 protein: CASSYSPVGDGYTF. The DNA sequence follows: TGTGCCAGCAGTTACTCCCCCGTGGGAGATGGCTACACCTTC.